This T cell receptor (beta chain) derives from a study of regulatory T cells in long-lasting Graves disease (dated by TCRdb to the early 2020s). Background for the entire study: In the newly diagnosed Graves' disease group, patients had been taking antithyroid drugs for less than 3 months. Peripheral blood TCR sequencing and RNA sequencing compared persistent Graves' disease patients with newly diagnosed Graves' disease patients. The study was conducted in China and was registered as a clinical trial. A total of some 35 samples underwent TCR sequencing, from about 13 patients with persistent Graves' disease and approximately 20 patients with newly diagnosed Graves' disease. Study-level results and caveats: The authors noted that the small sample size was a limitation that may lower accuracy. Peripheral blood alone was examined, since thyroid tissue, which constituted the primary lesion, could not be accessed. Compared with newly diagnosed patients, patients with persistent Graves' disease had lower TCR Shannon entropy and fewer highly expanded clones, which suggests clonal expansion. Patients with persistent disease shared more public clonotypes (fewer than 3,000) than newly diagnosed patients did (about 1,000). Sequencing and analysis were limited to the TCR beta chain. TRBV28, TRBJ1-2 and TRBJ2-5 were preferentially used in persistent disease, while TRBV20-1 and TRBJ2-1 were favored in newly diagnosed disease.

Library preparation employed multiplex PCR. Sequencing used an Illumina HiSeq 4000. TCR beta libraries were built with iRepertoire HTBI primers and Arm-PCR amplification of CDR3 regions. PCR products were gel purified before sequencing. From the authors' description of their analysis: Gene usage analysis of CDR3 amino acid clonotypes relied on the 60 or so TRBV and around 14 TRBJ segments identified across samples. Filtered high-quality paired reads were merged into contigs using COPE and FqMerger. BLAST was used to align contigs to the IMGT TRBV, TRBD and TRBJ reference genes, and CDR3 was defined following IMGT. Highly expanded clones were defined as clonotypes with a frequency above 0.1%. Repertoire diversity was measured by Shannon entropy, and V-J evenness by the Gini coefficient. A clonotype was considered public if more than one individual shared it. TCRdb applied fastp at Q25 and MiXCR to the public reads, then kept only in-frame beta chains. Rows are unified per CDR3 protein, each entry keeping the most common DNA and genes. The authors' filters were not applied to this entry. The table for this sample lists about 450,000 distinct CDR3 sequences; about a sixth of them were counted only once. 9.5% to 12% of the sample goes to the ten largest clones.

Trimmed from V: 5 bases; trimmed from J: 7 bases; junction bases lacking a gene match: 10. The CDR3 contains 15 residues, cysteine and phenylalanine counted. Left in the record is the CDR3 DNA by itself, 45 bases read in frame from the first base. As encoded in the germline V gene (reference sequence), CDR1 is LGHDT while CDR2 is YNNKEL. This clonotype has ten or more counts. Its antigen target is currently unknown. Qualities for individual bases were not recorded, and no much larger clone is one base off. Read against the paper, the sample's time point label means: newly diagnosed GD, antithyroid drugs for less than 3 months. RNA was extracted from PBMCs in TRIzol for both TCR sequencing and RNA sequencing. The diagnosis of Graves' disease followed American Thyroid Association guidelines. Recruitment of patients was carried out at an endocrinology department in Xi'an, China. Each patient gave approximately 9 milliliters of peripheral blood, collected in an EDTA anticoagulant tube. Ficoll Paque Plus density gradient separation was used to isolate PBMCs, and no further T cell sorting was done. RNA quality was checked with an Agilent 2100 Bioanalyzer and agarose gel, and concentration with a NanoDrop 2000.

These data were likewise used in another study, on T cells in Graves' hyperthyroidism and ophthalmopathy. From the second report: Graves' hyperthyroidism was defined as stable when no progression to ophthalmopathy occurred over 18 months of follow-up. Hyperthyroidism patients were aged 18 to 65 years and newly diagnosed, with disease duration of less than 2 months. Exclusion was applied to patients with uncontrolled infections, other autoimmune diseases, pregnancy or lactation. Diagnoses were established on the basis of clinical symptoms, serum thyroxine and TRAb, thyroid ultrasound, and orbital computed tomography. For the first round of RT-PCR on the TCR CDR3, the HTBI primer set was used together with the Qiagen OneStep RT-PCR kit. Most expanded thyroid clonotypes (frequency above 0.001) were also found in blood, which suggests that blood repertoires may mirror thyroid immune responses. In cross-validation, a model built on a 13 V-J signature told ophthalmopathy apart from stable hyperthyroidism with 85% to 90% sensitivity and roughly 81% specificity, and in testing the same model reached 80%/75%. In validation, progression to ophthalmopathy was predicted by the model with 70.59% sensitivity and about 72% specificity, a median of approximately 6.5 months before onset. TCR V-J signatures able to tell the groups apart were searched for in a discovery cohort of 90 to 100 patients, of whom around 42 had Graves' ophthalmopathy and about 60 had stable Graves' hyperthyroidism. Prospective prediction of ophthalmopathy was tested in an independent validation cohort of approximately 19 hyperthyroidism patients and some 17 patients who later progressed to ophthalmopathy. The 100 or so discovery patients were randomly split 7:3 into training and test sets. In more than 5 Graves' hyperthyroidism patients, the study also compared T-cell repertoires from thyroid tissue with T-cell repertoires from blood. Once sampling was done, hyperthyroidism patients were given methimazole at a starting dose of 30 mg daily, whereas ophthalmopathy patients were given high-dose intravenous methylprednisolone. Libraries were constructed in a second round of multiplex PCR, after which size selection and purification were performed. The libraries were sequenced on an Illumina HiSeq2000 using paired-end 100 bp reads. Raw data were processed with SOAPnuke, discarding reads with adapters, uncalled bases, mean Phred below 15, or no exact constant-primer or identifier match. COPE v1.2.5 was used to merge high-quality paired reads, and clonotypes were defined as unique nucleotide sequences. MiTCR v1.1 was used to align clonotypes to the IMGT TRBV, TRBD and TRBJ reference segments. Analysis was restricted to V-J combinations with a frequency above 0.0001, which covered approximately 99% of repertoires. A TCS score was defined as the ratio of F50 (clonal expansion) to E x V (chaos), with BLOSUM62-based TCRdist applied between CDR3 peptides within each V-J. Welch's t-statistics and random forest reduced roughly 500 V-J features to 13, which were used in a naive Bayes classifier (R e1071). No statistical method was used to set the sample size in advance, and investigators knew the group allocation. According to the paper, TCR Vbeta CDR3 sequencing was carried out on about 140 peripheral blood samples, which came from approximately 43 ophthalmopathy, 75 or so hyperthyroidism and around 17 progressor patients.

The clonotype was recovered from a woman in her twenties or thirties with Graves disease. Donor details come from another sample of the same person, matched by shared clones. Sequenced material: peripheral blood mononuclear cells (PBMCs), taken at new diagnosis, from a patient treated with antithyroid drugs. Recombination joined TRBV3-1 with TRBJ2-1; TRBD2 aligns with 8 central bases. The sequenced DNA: TGTGCCAGCAGCGACGCCAGGCTAGCGGGTAATGAGCAGTTCTTC. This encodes CASSDARLAGNEQFF.